The present T cell receptor beta chain was sequenced within a study of cytomegalovirus exposure and HLA in healthy donors. Study summary: When over 300 donors were genotyped, roughly 82% of them were found to fall in the Caucasian-associated ancestry cluster. Study-wide findings and caveats: Accounts indicate the classifier identified cytomegalovirus status with strong specificity and sensitivity. Among TCR beta chains of equal frequency, HLA-associated ones were more clonally expanded in a later analysis.

As for the donors, each was a healthy bone marrow donor. Germline V gene lookup returns CDR1 SGDLS and CDR2 YYNGEE. The CDR3 extends over 16 amino acids. Trimming cost V 4 bases and J 2 bases; bases outside gene matches: 11. To note about this clone: No antigen is known for it.

13 Jbeta primers and 60 Vbeta primers were used for the PCR. Profiled with immunoSEQ multiplex PCR; TCRdb holds only in-frame clones, not every one. The sample lists around 200,000 clones, less than 85% occurring once. Sequencing used PBMCs. The sequence came from a man aged 25 to 45 in good health and CMV-seropositive. The J gene is TRBJ2-7, the V gene TRBV9; 8 bases fit TRBD2. The CDR3 loop is CASSPGTGGGTYEQYF. The CDR3 bases are TGTGCCAGCAGCCCGGGGACGGGCGGGGGGACCTACGAGCAGTACTTC. Drawing the rest from reference TRBV9 and TRBJ2-7, the complete variable domain is DSGVTQTPKHLITATGQRVTLRCSPRSGDLSVYWYQQSLDQGLQFLIQYYNGEERAKGNILERFSAQQFPDLHSELNLSSLELGDSALYFCASSPGTGGGTYEQYFGPGTRLTVT.